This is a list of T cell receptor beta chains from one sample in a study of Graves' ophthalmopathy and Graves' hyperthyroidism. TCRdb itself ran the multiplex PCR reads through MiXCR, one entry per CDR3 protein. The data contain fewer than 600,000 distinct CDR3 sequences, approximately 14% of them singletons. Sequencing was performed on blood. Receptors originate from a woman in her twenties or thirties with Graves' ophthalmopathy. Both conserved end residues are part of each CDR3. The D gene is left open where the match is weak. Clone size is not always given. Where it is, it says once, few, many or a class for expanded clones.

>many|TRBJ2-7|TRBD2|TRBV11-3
CASSLLLAQAYEQYF
TGTGCCAGCAGCCTGTTACTAGCGCAGGCCTACGAGCAGTACTTC
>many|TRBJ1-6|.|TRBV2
CASSREFSPLHF
TGTGCCAGCAGTCGGGAGTTTTCACCCCTCCACTTT
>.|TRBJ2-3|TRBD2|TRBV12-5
CASGLAQRGDTQYF
TGTGCTAGTGGTTTGGCTCAGCGGGGAGATACGCAGTATTTT
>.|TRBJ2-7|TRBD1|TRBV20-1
CSAPQGSASEQYF
TGCAGTGCTCCACAGGGGTCCGCAAGCGAGCAGTACTTC
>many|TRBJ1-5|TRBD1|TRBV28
CASSFGIQQGARNQPQHF
TGTGCCAGCAGTTTTGGGATCCAGCAGGGGGCACGGAATCAGCCCCAGCATTTT
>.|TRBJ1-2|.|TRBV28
CASSLWVGSYGYTF
TGTGCCAGCAGCCTATGGGTCGGGAGCTATGGCTACACCTTC
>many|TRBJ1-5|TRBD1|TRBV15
CATSRDGQGNQPQHF
TGTGCCACCAGCAGAGACGGACAGGGCAATCAGCCCCAGCATTTT
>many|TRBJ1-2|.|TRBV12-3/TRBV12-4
CASTSRGRVPTGYTF
TGTGCCAGCACCTCGCGAGGGCGGGTACCTACGGGCTACACCTTC
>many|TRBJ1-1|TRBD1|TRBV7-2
CASSLTTGEYTEAFF
TGTGCCAGCAGCTTAACGACAGGGGAGTACACTGAAGCTTTCTTT
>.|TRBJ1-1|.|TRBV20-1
CSASKNGHTEAFF
TGCAGTGCTAGTAAGAATGGTCACACTGAAGCTTTCTTT
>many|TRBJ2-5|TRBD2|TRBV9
CASSVGGLTQETQYF
TGTGCCAGCAGCGTTGGGGGACTAACGCAAGAGACCCAGTACTTC
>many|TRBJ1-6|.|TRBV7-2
CASSLQGSVNSPLHF
TGTGCCAGCAGCCTACAGGGTTCTGTAAATTCACCCCTCCACTTT
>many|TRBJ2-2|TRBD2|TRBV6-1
CASRLAGSNTGELFF
TGTGCCAGCAGACTAGCGGGCTCGAACACCGGGGAGCTGTTTTTT
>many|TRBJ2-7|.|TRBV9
CASSVESSPYYEQYF
TGTGCCAGCAGCGTAGAGTCCAGCCCCTACTACGAGCAGTACTTC
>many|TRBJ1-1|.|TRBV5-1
CASSLGQTNTEAFF
TGTGCCAGCAGTTTAGGGCAGACGAACACTGAAGCTTTCTTT
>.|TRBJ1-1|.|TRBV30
CAWTQQTNTEAFF
TGTGCCTGGACACAACAGACGAACACTGAAGCTTTCTTT
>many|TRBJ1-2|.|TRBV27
CASSSRAANYGYTF
TGTGCCAGCAGCAGCCGGGCAGCTAACTATGGCTACACCTTC
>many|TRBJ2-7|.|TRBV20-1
CSARVLASYEQYF
TGCAGTGCTAGGGTTCTAGCATCCTACGAGCAGTACTTC
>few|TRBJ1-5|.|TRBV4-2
CASSHGDGNSNQPQHF
TGTGCCAGCAGCCATGGGGACGGGAATAGCAATCAGCCCCAGCATTTT
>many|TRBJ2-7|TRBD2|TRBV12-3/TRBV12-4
CASRPGLAGGSVVYEQYF
TGTGCCAGCAGACCGGGACTAGCGGGAGGATCAGTGGTTTACGAGCAGTACTTC